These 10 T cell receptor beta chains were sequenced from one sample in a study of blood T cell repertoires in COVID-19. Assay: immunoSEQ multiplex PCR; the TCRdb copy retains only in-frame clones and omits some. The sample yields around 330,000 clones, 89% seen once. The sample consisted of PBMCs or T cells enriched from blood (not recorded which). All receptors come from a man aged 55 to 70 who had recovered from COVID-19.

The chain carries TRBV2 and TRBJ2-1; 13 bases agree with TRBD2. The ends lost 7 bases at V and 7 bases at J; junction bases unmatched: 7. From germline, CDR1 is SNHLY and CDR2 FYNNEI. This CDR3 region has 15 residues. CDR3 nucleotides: TGTGCCAGCACAACTAGCGGGAGGGCCAATAATGAGCAGTTCTTC. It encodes CASTTSGRANNEQFF.

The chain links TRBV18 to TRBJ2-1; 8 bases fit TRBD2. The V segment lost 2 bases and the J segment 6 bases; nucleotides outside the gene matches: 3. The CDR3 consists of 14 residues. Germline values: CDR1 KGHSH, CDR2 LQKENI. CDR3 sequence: CASSPIAGINEQFF. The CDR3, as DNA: TGTGCCAGCTCACCAATAGCGGGGATCAATGAGCAGTTCTTC.

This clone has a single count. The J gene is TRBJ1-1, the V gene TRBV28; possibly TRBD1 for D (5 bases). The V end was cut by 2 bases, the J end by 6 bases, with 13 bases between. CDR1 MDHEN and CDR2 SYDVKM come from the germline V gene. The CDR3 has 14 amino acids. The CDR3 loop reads CASSLRQGLAEAFF. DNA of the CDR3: TGTGCCAGCAGTTTACGTCAGGGTTTAGCTGAAGCTTTCTTT.

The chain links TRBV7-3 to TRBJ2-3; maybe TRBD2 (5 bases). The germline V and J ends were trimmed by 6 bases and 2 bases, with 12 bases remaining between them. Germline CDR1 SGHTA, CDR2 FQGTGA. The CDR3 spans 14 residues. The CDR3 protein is CASRPSGNTDTQYF. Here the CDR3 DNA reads TGTGCCAGCAGACCCTCCGGGAACACAGATACGCAGTATTTT.

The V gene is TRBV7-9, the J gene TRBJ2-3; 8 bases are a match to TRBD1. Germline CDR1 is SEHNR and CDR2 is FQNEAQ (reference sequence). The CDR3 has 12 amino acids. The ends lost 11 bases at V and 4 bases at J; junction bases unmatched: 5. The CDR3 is CARQGMSDTQYF. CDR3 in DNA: TGTGCCCGACAGGGGATGTCAGATACGCAGTATTTT.

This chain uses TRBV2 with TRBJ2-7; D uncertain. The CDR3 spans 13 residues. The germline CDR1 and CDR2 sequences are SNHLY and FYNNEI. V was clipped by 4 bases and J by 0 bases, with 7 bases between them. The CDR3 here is CASSVRFSYEQYF. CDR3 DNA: TGTGCCAGCAGTGTCAGGTTCTCCTACGAGCAGTACTTC. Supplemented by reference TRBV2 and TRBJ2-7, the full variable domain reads EPEVTQTPSHQVTQMGQEVILRCVPISNHLYFYWYRQILGQKVEFLVSFYNNEISEKSEIFDDQFSVERPDGSNFTLKIRSTKLEDSAMYFCASSVRFSYEQYFGPGTRLTVT.

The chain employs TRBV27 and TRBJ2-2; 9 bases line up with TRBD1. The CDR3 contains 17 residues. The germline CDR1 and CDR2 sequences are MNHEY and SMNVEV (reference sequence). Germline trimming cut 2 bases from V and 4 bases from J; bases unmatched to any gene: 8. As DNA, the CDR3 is TGTGCCAGCAGTTTAGGGGACAGGGATGCTTCCACCGGGGAGCTGTTTTTT. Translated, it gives CASSLGDRDASTGELFF.

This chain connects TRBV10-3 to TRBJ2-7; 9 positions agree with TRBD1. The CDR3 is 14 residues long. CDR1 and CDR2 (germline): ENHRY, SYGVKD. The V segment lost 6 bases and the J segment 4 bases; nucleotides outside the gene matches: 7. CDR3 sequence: CAISRDRVAYEQYF. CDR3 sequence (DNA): TGTGCCATCAGCCGGGACAGGGTGGCGTACGAGCAGTACTTC.

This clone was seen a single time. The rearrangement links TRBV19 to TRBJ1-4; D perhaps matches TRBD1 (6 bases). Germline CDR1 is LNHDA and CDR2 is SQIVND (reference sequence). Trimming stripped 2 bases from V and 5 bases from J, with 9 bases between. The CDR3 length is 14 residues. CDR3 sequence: CASSIQGSNEKLFF. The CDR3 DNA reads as TGTGCCAGTAGTATACAGGGGTCAAATGAAAAACTGTTTTTT. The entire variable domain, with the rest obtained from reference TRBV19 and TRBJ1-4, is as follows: DGGITQSPKYLFRKEGQNVTLSCEQNLNHDAMYWYRQDPGQGLRLIYYSQIVNDFQKGDIAEGYSVSREKKESFPLTVTSAQKNPTAFYLCASSIQGSNEKLFFGSGTQLSVL.

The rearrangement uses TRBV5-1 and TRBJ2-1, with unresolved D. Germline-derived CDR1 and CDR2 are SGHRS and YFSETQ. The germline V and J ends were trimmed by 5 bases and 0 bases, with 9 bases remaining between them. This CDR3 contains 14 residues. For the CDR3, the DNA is TGCGCCAGCAGGCTAGAGGACTCCTACAATGAGCAGTTCTTC. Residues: CASRLEDSYNEQFF.